This T cell receptor beta chain derives from a study of regulatory T cells in long-lasting Graves disease. Study-wide background: It was over 5 years of antithyroid drugs, with positive TSH receptor antibodies, that meant persistent Graves' disease.

Whole-study findings and limits: Persistent Graves' patients showed less TCR diversity than newly diagnosed patients showed.

The CDR3 runs 13 residues. Trimming at V came to 0 bases and at J to 5 bases, leaving 3 bases not matched to a gene. Germline V gene sequence: CDR1 GTSNPN, CDR2 SVGIG (reference sequence). This sample's time point: persistent/refractory GD, antithyroid drugs over 5 years with positive TRAb. The TCR library used RNA extracted from PBMCs. Worth noting for this clonotype: No antigen is known for it.

According to the study, TCR beta libraries were built with iRepertoire HTBI primers and CDR3-region Arm-PCR. TCRdb re-analysed the multiplex PCR reads in MiXCR, keeping a single row per CDR3 protein. Here the sample spans 650,000 to 850,000 distinct CDR3 sequences, around 30% being singletons. This TCR came from a female donor with Graves disease. Sequenced here: peripheral blood mononuclear cells (PBMCs), sampled when the disease was refractory, from a patient treated with antithyroid drugs. The V call is TRBV30, the J call TRBJ1-1; 7 bases align to TRBD1. The CDR3 reads CAWSVEGATEAFF. The CDR3 DNA follows: TGTGCCTGGAGTGTTGAGGGGGCAACTGAAGCTTTCTTT. The entire variable domain, with the rest obtained from reference TRBV30 and TRBJ1-1, is as follows: SQTIHQWPATLVQPVGSPLSLECTVEGTSNPNLYWYRQAAGRGLQLLFYSVGIGQISSEVPQNLSASRPQDRQFILSSKKLLLSDSGFYLCAWSVEGATEAFFGQGTRLTVV.